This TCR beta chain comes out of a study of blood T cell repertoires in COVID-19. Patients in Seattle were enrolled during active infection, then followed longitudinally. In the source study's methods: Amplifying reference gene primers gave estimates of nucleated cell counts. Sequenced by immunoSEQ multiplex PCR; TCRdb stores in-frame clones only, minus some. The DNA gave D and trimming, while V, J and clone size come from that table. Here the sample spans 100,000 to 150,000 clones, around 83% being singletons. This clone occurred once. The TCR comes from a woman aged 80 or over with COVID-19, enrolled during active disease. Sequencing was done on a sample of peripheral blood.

Here the CDR3 DNA reads TGTGCCAGCAGCTTAATGGTTCTACGGGGAAATCAGCCCCAGCATTTT. This codes for CASSLMVLRGNQPQHF. The chain recombines TRBV7-2 with TRBJ1-5; D gene ambiguous. The CDR3 has 16 amino acids. Germline assignment: CDR1 SGHTA and CDR2 FQGNSA. Trimming cost V 2 bases and J 4 bases, with 15 bases left between them.